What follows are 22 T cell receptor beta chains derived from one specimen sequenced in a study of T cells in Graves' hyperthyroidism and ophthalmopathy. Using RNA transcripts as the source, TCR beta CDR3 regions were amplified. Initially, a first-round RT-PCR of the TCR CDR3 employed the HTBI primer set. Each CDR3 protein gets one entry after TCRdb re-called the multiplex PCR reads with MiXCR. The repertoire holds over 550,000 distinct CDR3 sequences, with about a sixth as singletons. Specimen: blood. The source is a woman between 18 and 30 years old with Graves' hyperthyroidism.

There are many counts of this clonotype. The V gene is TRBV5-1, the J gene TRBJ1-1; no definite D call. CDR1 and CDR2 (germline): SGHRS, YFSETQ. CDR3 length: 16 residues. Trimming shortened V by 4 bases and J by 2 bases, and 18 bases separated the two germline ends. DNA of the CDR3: TGCGCCAGCAGCACTGGGAGGAGACACGAAAACACTGAAGCTTTCTTT. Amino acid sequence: CASSTGRRHENTEAFF.

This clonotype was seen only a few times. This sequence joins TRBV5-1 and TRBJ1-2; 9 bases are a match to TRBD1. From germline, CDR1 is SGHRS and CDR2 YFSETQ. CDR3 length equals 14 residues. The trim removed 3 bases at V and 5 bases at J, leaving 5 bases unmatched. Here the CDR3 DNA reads TGCGCCAGCAGCTCGACAGGGGGATGGTATGGCTACACCTTC. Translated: CASSSTGGWYGYTF.

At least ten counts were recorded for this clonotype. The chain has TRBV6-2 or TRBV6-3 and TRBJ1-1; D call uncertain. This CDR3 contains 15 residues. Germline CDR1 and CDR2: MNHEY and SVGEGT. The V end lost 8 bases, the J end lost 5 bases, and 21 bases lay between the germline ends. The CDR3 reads CASFERSGLWTEAFF. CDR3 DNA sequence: TGTGCCAGCTTCGAAAGGTCGGGTTTATGGACTGAAGCTTTCTTT.

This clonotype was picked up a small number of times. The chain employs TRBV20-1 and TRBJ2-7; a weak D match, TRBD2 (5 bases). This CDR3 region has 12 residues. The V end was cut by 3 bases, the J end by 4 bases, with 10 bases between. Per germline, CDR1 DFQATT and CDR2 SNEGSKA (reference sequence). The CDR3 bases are TGCAGTGCTAGTTCCCCGGGGTACGAGCAGTACTTC. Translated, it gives CSASSPGYEQYF.

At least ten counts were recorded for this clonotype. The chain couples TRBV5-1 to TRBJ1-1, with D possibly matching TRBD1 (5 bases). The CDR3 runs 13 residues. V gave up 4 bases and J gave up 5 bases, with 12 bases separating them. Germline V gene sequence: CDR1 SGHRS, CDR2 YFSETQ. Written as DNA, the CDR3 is TGCGCCAGCAGCACAAGCCAGGGAACTGAAGCTTTCTTT. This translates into CASSTSQGTEAFF. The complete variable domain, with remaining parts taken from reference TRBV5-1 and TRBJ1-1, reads KAGVTQTPRYLIKTRGQQVTLSCSPISGHRSVSWYQQTPGQGLQFLFEYFSETQRNKGNFPGRFSGRQFSNSRSEMNVSTLELGDSALYLCASSTSQGTEAFFGQGTRLTVV.

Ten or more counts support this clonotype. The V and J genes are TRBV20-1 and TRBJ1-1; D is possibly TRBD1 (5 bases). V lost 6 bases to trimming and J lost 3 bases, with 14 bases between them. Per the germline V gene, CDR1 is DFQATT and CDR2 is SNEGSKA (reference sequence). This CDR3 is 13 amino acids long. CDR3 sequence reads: CSAQGSRDTEAFF. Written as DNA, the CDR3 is TGCAGTGCCCAGGGCTCACGGGACACTGAAGCTTTCTTT.

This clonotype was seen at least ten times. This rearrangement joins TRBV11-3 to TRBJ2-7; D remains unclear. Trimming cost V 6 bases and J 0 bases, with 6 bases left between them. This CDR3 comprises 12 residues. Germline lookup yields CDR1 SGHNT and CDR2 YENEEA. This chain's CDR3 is CASSINSYEQYF. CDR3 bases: TGTGCCAGCAGTATAAACTCCTACGAGCAGTACTTC.

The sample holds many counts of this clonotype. The CDR3 DNA follows: TGCAGTGCTACCCACCCGGGGGTGGGGTACAATGAGCAGTTCTTC. It codes for CSATHPGVGYNEQFF. V is TRBV20-1 and J is TRBJ2-1; TRBD2 might be the D (6 bases). V was cut by 4 bases and J by 4 bases, with 17 bases left in between. Germline lookup yields CDR1 DFQATT and CDR2 SNEGSKA (reference sequence). The CDR3 loop spans 15 amino acids.

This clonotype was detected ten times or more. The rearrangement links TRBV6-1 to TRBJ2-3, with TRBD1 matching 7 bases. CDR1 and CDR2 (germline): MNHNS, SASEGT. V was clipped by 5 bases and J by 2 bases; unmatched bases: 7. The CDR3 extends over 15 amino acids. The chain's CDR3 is CASSYATGITDTQYF. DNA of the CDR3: TGTGCCAGCAGTTACGCGACAGGGATCACAGATACGCAGTATTTT.

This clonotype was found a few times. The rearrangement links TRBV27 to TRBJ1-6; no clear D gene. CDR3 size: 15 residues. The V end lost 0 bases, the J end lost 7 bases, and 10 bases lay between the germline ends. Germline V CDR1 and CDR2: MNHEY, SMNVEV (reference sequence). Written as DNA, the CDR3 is TGTGCCAGCAGTTTATCCCTGGGGATGAATTCACCCCTCCACTTT. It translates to CASSLSLGMNSPLHF.

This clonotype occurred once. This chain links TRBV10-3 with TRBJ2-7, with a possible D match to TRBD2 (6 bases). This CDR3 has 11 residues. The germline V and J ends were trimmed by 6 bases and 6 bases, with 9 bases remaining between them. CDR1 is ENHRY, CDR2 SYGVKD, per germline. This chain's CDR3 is CAIRRDGEQYF. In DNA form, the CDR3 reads TGTGCCATCAGGCGGGACGGCGAGCAGTACTTC.

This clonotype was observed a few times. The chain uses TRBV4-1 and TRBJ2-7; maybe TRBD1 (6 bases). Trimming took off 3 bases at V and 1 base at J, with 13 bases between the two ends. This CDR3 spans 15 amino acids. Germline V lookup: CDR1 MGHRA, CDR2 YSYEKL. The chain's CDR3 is CASSHIGTGSYEQYF. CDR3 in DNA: TGCGCCAGCAGCCACATCGGAACAGGGTCCTACGAGCAGTACTTC.

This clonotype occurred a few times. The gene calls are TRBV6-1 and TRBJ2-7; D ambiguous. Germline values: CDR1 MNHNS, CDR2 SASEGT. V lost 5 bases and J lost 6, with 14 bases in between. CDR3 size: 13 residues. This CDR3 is CASSHAAESEQYF. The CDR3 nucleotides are TGTGCCAGCAGTCACGCGGCGGAATCCGAGCAGTACTTC.

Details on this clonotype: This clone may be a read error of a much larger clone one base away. In nucleotides, the CDR3 is TGTGTCAGCAGCTTAGGAGTGGCCCGTGAGCAGTTCTTC. This codes for CVSSLGVAREQFF. The V gene is TRBV7-2, the J gene TRBJ2-1; no clear D gene. Germline V CDR1 and CDR2: SGHTA, FQGNSA. The length of the CDR3 is 13 residues.

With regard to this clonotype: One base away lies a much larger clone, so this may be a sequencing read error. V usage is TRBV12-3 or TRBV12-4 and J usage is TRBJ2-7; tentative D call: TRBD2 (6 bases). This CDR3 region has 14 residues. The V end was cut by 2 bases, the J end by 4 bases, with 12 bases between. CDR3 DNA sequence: TGTGCCAGCAGTTTACGCGGGGTACGATACGAGCAGTACTTC. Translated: CASSLRGVRYEQYF.

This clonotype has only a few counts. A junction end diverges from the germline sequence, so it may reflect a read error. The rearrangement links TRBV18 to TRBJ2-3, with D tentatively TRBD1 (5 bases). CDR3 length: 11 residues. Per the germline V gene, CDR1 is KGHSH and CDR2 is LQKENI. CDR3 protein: CASSDTGTQYF. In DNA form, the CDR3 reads TGTGCCAGCTCAGACACAGGTACGCAGTATTTT.

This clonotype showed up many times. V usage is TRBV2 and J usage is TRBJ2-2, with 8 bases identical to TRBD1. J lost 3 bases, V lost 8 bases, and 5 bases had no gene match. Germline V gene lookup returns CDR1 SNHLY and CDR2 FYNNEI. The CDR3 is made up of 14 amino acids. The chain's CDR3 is CASRGRGHTGELFF. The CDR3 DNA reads TGTGCCAGCCGGGGCAGGGGGCACACCGGGGAGCTGTTTTTT. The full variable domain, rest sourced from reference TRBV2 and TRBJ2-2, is EPEVTQTPSHQVTQMGQEVILRCVPISNHLYFYWYRQILGQKVEFLVSFYNNEISEKSEIFDDQFSVERPDGSNFTLKIRSTKLEDSAMYFCASRGRGHTGELFFGEGSRLTVL.

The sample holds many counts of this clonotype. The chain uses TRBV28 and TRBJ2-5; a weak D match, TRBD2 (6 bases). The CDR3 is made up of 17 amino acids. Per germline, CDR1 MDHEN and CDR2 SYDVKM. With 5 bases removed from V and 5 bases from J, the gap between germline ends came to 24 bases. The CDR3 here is CASSPRPIGRMVETQYF. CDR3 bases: TGTGCCAGCAGTCCAAGGCCGATCGGGAGAATGGTGGAGACCCAGTACTTC. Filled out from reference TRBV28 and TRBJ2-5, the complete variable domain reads DVKVTQSSRYLVKRTGEKVFLECVQDMDHENMFWYRQDPGLGLRLIYFSYDVKMKEKGDIPEGYSVSREKKERFSLILESASTNQTSMYLCASSPRPIGRMVETQYFGPGTRLLVL.

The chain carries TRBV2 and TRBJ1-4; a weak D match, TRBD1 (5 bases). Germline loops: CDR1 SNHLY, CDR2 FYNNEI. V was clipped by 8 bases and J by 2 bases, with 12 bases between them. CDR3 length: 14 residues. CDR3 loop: CASGGAPTNEKLFF. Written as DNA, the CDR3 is TGTGCCAGCGGTGGGGCGCCCACTAATGAAAAACTGTTTTTT.

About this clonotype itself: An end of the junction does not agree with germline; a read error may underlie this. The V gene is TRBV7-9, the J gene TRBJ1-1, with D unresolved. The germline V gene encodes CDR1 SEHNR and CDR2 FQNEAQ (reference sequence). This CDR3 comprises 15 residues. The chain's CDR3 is CASSLEEAGNTKAFF. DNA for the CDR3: TGTGCCAGCAGCTTAGAGGAGGCGGGAAACACTAAAGCTTTCTTT.

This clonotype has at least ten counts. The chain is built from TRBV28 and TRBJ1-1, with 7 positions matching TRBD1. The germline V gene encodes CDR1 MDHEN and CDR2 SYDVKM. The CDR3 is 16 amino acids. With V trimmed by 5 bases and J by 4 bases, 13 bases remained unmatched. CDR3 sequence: CASSPILVAGGTEAFF. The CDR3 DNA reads TGTGCCAGCAGTCCTATTCTCGTGGCAGGGGGCACTGAAGCTTTCTTT.

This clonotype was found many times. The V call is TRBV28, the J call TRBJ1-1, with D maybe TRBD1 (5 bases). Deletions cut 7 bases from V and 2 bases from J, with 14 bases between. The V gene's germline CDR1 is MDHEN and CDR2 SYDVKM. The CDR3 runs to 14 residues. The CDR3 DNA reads TGTGCCAGCACCCTACGGGGCAGAAACACTGAAGCTTTCTTT. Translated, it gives CASTLRGRNTEAFF. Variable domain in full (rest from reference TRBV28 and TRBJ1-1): DVKVTQSSRYLVKRTGEKVFLECVQDMDHENMFWYRQDPGLGLRLIYFSYDVKMKEKGDIPEGYSVSREKKERFSLILESASTNQTSMYLCASTLRGRNTEAFFGQGTRLTVV.